Presented here are 7 T cell receptor beta chains from one specimen sequenced in a study of cytomegalovirus exposure and HLA in healthy donors. PCR employed 60 Vbeta and 13 Jbeta primers. Libraries were prepared by immunoSEQ multiplex PCR; TCRdb keeps only in-frame clonotypes and omits some of them. Of 200,000 to 300,000 clones listed, almost 85% are singletons. Sequencing was carried out using PBMCs. Receptors were obtained from a woman aged 35 to 49 in good health and CMV-seropositive.

The genes are TRBV9 and TRBJ2-2; 7 bases are shared with TRBD2. After removal of 0 bases from V and 1 base from J, the junction contained 3 bases not matched to a gene. The germline gives CDR1 SGDLS, CDR2 YYNGEE. The CDR3 contains 16 residues. This chain's CDR3 is CASSVATGGNTGELFF. CDR3 in DNA: TGTGCCAGCAGCGTAGCCACGGGGGGGAACACCGGGGAGCTGTTTTTT.

The chain employs TRBV2 and TRBJ1-3; 9 positions match TRBD1. Germline CDR1 SNHLY, CDR2 FYNNEI. The CDR3 totals 17 residues. V dropped 4 bases and J dropped 0; count of bases not matched to a gene: 7. This CDR3 reads CASSALGTGFSGNTIYF. CDR3 bases: TGTGCCAGCAGTGCGCTCGGGACAGGGTTCTCTGGAAACACCATATATTTT. Complete variable domain (other parts from reference TRBV2 and TRBJ1-3): EPEVTQTPSHQVTQMGQEVILRCVPISNHLYFYWYRQILGQKVEFLVSFYNNEISEKSEIFDDQFSVERPDGSNFTLKIRSTKLEDSAMYFCASSALGTGFSGNTIYFGEGSWLTVV.

This clone was found a few times. The chain uses TRBV28 and TRBJ2-1; the match to TRBD1 covers 8 bases. This CDR3 has 15 amino acids. The germline gives CDR1 MDHEN, CDR2 SYDVKM. V shed 3 bases, J shed 8 bases, and the junction held 9 bases outside the gene matches. Here the CDR3 reads CASSLRSGGEYEQFF. The CDR3 DNA is TGTGCCAGCAGTTTGAGGTCAGGGGGCGAATATGAGCAGTTCTTC.

The rearrangement joins TRBV6-6 to TRBJ1-1; 8 bases fit TRBD1. This CDR3 has 12 residues. Germline V gives CDR1 MNHNY, CDR2 SVGAGI (reference sequence). J gave up 4 bases and V 6 bases, and 1 base lay outside the gene matches. The CDR3 loop reads CASRQGVTEAFF. CDR3 DNA: TGTGCCAGCAGACAGGGGGTCACTGAAGCTTTCTTT.

The CDR3 reads CASSLAVAYEQYF. Here the CDR3 DNA reads TGTGCCAGCAGCTTAGCAGTAGCCTACGAGCAGTACTTC. The V gene is TRBV7-2, the J gene TRBJ2-7, with no clear D. Germline CDR1 and CDR2: SGHTA and FQGNSA. Trimming took off 0 bases at V and 2 bases at J, with 5 bases between the two ends. The CDR3 contains 13 residues.

The chain's CDR3 is CATSTRGGEGRYEQYF. For the CDR3, the DNA is TGTGCCACCAGCACTCGGGGGGGGGAGGGCCGGTACGAGCAGTACTTC. The V and J genes are TRBV15 and TRBJ2-7; 8 bases fit TRBD2. Looked up from germline, CDR1 is LNHNV and CDR2 is YYDKDF (reference sequence). The CDR3 totals 16 residues. J was trimmed by 4 bases and V by 4 bases; bases with no gene match: 12.

This sequence joins TRBV15 and TRBJ1-5; D is possibly TRBD1 (5 bases). This CDR3 is 17 amino acids long. Trimming took off 0 bases at V and 4 bases at J, with 16 bases between the two ends. CDR1 is LNHNV and CDR2 is YYDKDF in the germline V gene (reference sequence). CDR3: CATSRDLGTGVNQPQHF. The CDR3 DNA sequence: TGTGCCACCAGCAGAGATCTGGGGACGGGGGTAAATCAGCCCCAGCATTTT.